One sample yielded the 27 T cell receptor beta chains listed below, sequenced in a study of cytomegalovirus exposure and HLA in healthy donors. Both 60 Vbeta primers and 13 Jbeta primers went into the PCR. Using immunoSEQ multiplex PCR, the repertoire was profiled, and TCRdb retains in-frame clones only, with some absent. The repertoire table contains 90,000 to 130,000 clones. Sequenced: PBMCs. The origin of the receptors is a man aged 40-49 years in good health and CMV-seropositive.

The V and J genes are TRBV5-1 and TRBJ2-2; unclear D gene. Germline V gene lookup returns CDR1 SGHRS and CDR2 YFSETQ. Trimming removed 4 bases at V and 9 bases at J, with 13 bases between. The CDR3 runs 13 residues. The CDR3 region has the DNA TGCGCCAGCAGCCCAAGAGCCCCCCGGGAGCTGTTTTTT. Its translation is CASSPRAPRELFF.

The chain employs TRBV7-3 and TRBJ2-2, with 8 bases that match TRBD1. Germline V CDR1 and CDR2: SGHTA, FQGTGA. Unmatched junction bases numbered 3, after V lost 3 bases and J lost 0 bases. The CDR3 consists of 16 residues. For the CDR3, the DNA is TGTGCCAGCAGCTTGGACAGGGCGTCGAACACCGGGGAGCTGTTTTTT. It codes for CASSLDRASNTGELFF. The variable domain in full, with the rest retrieved from reference TRBV7-3 and TRBJ2-2, is GAGVSQTPSNKVTEKGKYVELRCDPISGHTALYWYRQSLGQGPEFLIYFQGTGAADDSGLPNDRFFAVRPEGSVSTLKIQRTERGDSAVYLCASSLDRASNTGELFFGEGSRLTVL.

The chain uses TRBV6-6 and TRBJ1-3, with D perhaps TRBD1 (5 bases). The germline V gene encodes CDR1 MNHNY and CDR2 SVGAGI (reference sequence). The CDR3 contains 15 residues. Trimming pared 6 bases from V and 4 bases from J, leaving 16 bases between. DNA for the CDR3: TGTGCCAGCAGCTTTCCCGGGACTTTCGGAAACACCATATATTTT. Encoded protein: CASSFPGTFGNTIYF.

The CDR3: CASSLRGNTEAFF. CDR3 sequence (DNA): TGCGCCAGCAGCTTGAGGGGGAACACTGAAGCTTTCTTT. J is TRBJ1-1 and V is TRBV5-1; D may be TRBD1 (5 bases). V lost 1 base and J lost 1, with 5 bases in between. The CDR3 contains 13 residues. Germline-derived CDR1 and CDR2 are SGHRS and YFSETQ.

The chain combines TRBV29-1 with TRBJ2-7; D is perhaps TRBD2 (5 bases). Germline-derived CDR1 and CDR2 are SQVTM and ANQGSEA. Trimming shortened V by 6 bases and J by 0 bases, and 9 bases separated the two germline ends. CDR3 length: 12 residues. The CDR3 is CSVQRDSYEQYF. In DNA, the CDR3 is TGCAGCGTCCAGAGGGACTCCTACGAGCAGTACTTC.

The chain combines TRBV7-9 with TRBJ1-5; no definite D call. The CDR3 covers 13 residues. Trimming left V 5 bases short and J 5 bases short, with 10 bases between. Germline V gives CDR1 SEHNR, CDR2 FQNEAQ (reference sequence). Written as DNA, the CDR3 is TGTGCCAGCAGCCCAGCGGGTTATCAGCCCCAGCATTTT. It codes for CASSPAGYQPQHF.

V usage is TRBV4-1 and J usage is TRBJ2-1; 8 bases are a match to TRBD2. The germline gives CDR1 MGHRA, CDR2 YSYEKL. The CDR3 length is 20 residues. With 0 bases clipped from V and 7 bases from J, the junction kept 20 bases outside the gene matches. The CDR3 DNA is TGCGCCAGCAGCCAAGATGCGGGATTCCGACTAGCGCCTCGCGGGAATGAGCAGTTCTTC. As protein: CASSQDAGFRLAPRGNEQFF.

V gene TRBV7-2 combines with J gene TRBJ2-3; D might be TRBD1 (5 bases). CDR1 is SGHTA, CDR2 FQGNSA, per germline. This CDR3 comprises 13 residues. The V gene lost 4 bases and the J gene lost 1 base, with 6 bases spanning the gap. CDR3 amino acids: CASSSTGTDTQYF. CDR3 bases: TGTGCCAGCAGCTCGACAGGCACAGATACGCAGTATTTT.

The chain is built from TRBV7-9 and TRBJ1-2; D is possibly TRBD1 (5 bases). The CDR3 has 12 residues. Between the trimmed V and J ends, which lost 5 bases and 7 bases, there was a span of 11 bases. Germline lookup yields CDR1 SEHNR and CDR2 FQNEAQ (reference sequence). CDR3 DNA: TGTGCCAGCAGCCCCTCAGGGATTGGCTACACCTTC. Amino acid sequence: CASSPSGIGYTF.

J is TRBJ2-1 and V is TRBV19, with 9 bases identical to TRBD2. The CDR3 is 16 amino acids. After removal of 6 bases from V and 2 bases from J, the junction contained 8 bases not matched to a gene. The V gene's germline CDR1 is LNHDA and CDR2 SQIVND (reference sequence). The CDR3 protein is CASRWGASGAYNEQFF. The CDR3 coding sequence is TGTGCCAGTAGATGGGGGGCTAGCGGGGCCTACAATGAGCAGTTCTTC. The variable domain in full, completed from reference TRBV19 and TRBJ2-1, reads DGGITQSPKYLFRKEGQNVTLSCEQNLNHDAMYWYRQDPGQGLRLIYYSQIVNDFQKGDIAEGYSVSREKKESFPLTVTSAQKNPTAFYLCASRWGASGAYNEQFFGPGTRLTVL.

This rearrangement joins TRBV5-6 to TRBJ2-7; D perhaps matches TRBD2 (5 bases). The CDR3 is 13 residues long. V lost 7 bases, J lost 6 bases, and 17 bases lay in between. CDR1 and CDR2 (germline): SGHDT, YYEEEE. Here the CDR3 DNA reads TGTGCCAGCGAGCTTGCCCTTCGGGGCGAGCAGTACTTC. This sequence encodes CASELALRGEQYF.

The chain joins TRBV5-1 to TRBJ2-5; 9 positions match TRBD2. Germline CDR1 SGHRS, CDR2 YFSETQ. This CDR3 comprises 15 residues. J gave up 0 bases and V 1 base, and 1 base lay outside the gene matches. The CDR3 here is CASSLPSGDQETQYF. CDR3 sequence (DNA): TGCGCCAGCAGCTTGCCTAGCGGGGACCAAGAGACCCAGTACTTC.

The V call is TRBV7-9, the J call TRBJ2-3, with D perhaps TRBD2 (5 bases). Germline loops: CDR1 SEHNR, CDR2 FQNEAQ (reference sequence). With 3 bases removed from V and 1 base from J, the gap between germline ends came to 8 bases. The CDR3 runs to 14 residues. CDR3 coding DNA: TGTGCCAGCAGCTTTGACGGGGGCACAGATACGCAGTATTTT. Its translation: CASSFDGGTDTQYF.

The chain joins TRBV5-1 to TRBJ2-5, with TRBD2 matching 8 bases. The CDR3 is 18 amino acids. Losses at the gene ends were 6 bases for V and 1 base for J; bases not matched to a gene: 17. Germline CDR1 SGHRS, CDR2 YFSETQ. CDR3 loop: CASNSAGGPSLSQETQYF. The CDR3 DNA sequence: TGCGCCAGCAACTCGGCGGGAGGACCCTCGTTGTCCCAAGAGACCCAGTACTTC.

V usage is TRBV5-4 and J usage is TRBJ2-1; no firm D call. CDR3 size: 12 residues. The V end was cut by 0 bases, the J end by 12 bases, with 10 bases between. Germline assignment: CDR1 SGHNT and CDR2 YYREEE (reference sequence). The CDR3 sequence is CASSLVSSGQFF. The CDR3 DNA sequence: TGTGCCAGCAGCTTGGTTTCGTCCGGGCAGTTCTTC.

The chain has TRBV9 and TRBJ1-3; 7 bases match TRBD1. The CDR3 length is 19 residues. V was clipped by 4 bases and J by 0 bases; unmatched bases: 16. CDR1 and CDR2 (germline): SGDLS, YYNGEE. The CDR3 is CASSSTGTAPRGSGNTIYF. CDR3 sequence (DNA): TGTGCCAGCAGCTCAACCGGGACAGCCCCTCGAGGCTCTGGAAACACCATATATTTT.

This chain connects TRBV10-3 to TRBJ2-7; 9 bases agree with TRBD1. The CDR3 runs 14 residues. Germline V gene sequence: CDR1 ENHRY, CDR2 SYGVKD. V trimming: 6 bases; J trimming: 7 bases; junction bases outside the gene matches: 10. In DNA, the CDR3 is TGTGCCATCAGCTCGCGGACAGGGGATTTTGAGCAGTACTTC. Its translation is CAISSRTGDFEQYF.

This sequence joins TRBV7-6 and TRBJ2-7, with TRBD2 as a possible D gene (5 bases). There are 13 residues in the CDR3. Deletions cut 4 bases from V and 1 base from J, with 8 bases between. Per the germline V gene, CDR1 is SGHVS and CDR2 is FNYEAQ. The CDR3 region has the DNA TGTGCCAGCAGCTCTAGGGAGTCCTACGAGCAGTACTTC. This gives the protein CASSSRESYEQYF.

The chain employs TRBV30 and TRBJ1-1, with TRBD1 matching 9 bases. CDR1 GTSNPN and CDR2 SVGIG come from the germline V gene (reference sequence). Losses at the gene ends were 2 bases for V and 3 bases for J; bases not matched to a gene: 16. This CDR3 is 18 amino acids long. The CDR3 DNA sequence: TGTGCCTGGAGTCATAATACTGAGACAGGGGGTTCGGACACTGAAGCTTTCTTT. Translated: CAWSHNTETGGSDTEAFF.

The genes are TRBV6-5 and TRBJ2-7; 7 positions match TRBD2. The CDR3 loop spans 14 amino acids. The V and J ends lost 4 bases and 6 bases, in that order; junction bases with no gene match: 9. Germline V gene lookup returns CDR1 MNHEY and CDR2 SVGAGI. CDR3 DNA sequence: TGTGCCAGCAGTTTGGACTATCCTAGCGGCGAGCAGTACTTC. This sequence encodes CASSLDYPSGEQYF.

The chain is built from TRBV10-2 and TRBJ1-3; 8 bases map to TRBD1. The CDR3 has 15 residues. Germline lookup yields CDR1 WSHSY and CDR2 SAAADI. V lost 6 bases and J lost 1; bases outside the gene matches: 5. CDR3 DNA sequence: TGCGCCAGCAGCGGGACAGGCGGATCTGGAAACACCATATATTTT. Translated: CASSGTGGSGNTIYF.

The V and J genes are TRBV19 and TRBJ2-1, with unresolved D. The length of the CDR3 is 15 residues. Trimming pared 6 bases from V and 9 bases from J, leaving 21 bases between. In germline, CDR1 is LNHDA, CDR2 SQIVND (reference sequence). DNA for the CDR3: TGTGCCAGTAGCAACCCCTCCCCGCCCCCGGGTGAGCAGTTCTTC. This gives the protein CASSNPSPPPGEQFF.

The chain links TRBV7-7 to TRBJ2-3; 11 nucleotides line up with TRBD2. The CDR3 is 16 residues long. Trimming cost V 5 bases and J 3 bases; bases outside gene matches: 7. CDR1 and CDR2 from the germline V gene are SSHAT and FNYEAQ (reference sequence). The chain's CDR3 is CASSQGTSGNTDTQYF. CDR3 in DNA: TGTGCCAGCAGCCAGGGGACTAGCGGAAATACAGATACGCAGTATTTT.

The chain uses TRBV6-6 and TRBJ1-3; D is perhaps TRBD1 (6 bases). The V and J ends lost 6 bases and 1 base respectively, with 10 bases between them. Germline V CDR1 and CDR2: MNHNY, SVGAGI (reference sequence). The CDR3 has 14 residues. The CDR3 reads CASSRQESGNTIYF. CDR3 coding DNA: TGTGCCAGCAGCCGACAGGAATCTGGAAACACCATATATTTT.

V usage is TRBV5-1 and J usage is TRBJ2-1; 7 positions match TRBD2. Germline CDR1 and CDR2: SGHRS and YFSETQ. The CDR3 has 15 residues. V lost 0 bases and J lost 2; bases outside the gene matches: 2. Here the CDR3 reads CASSLDSGPYNEQFF. CDR3 in DNA: TGCGCCAGCAGCTTGGATAGCGGGCCCTACAATGAGCAGTTCTTC.

The rearrangement links TRBV16 to TRBJ2-5; possibly TRBD1 for D (5 bases). The CDR3 spans 16 residues. Trimming cost V 0 bases and J 1 base, with 12 bases left between them. CDR1 is KGHSY and CDR2 is FQNENV in the germline V gene. The CDR3 DNA is TGTGCCAGCAGCCAATCCCAGGGATCGGGCCAAGAGACCCAGTACTTC. Its translation: CASSQSQGSGQETQYF.

The chain carries TRBV2 and TRBJ1-4, with 11 bases matching TRBD1. V lost 5 bases to trimming and J lost 6 bases; unmatched junction nucleotides: 14. The V gene's germline CDR1 is SNHLY and CDR2 FYNNEI. The CDR3 has 18 residues. In DNA form, the CDR3 reads TGTGCCAGCAGTCCGGGACAGGGGGTTTCGTCGGAGCATGAAAAACTGTTTTTT. It encodes CASSPGQGVSSEHEKLFF.